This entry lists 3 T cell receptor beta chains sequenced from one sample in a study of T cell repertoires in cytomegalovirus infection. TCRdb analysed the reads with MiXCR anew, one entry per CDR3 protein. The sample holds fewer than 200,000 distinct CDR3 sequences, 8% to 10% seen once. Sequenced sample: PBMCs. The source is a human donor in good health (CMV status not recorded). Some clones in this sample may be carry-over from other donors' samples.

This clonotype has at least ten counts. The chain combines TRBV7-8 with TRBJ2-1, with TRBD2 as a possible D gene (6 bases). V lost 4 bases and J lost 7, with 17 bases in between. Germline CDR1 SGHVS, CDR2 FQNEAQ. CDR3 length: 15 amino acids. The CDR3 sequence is CASSSEGRRENEQFF. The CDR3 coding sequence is TGTGCCAGCAGCTCCGAAGGTCGGCGGGAAAATGAGCAGTTCTTC.

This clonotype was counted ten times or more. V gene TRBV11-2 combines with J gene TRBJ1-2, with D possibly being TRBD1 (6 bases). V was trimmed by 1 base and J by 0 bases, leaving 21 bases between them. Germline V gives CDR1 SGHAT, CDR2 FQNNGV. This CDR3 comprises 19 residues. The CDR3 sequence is CASSLGGGAGAWANYGYTF. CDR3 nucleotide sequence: TGTGCCAGCAGCTTAGGAGGGGGGGCCGGAGCTTGGGCTAACTATGGCTACACCTTC.

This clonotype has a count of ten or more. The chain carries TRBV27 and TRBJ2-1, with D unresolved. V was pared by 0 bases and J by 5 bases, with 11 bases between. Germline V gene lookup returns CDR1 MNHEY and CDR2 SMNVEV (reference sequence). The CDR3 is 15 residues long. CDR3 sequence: CASSLSLGRNNEQFF. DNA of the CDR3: TGTGCCAGCAGTTTATCTCTGGGTAGAAACAATGAGCAGTTCTTC.